These T cell receptor beta chains were read from a single sample in a study of cytomegalovirus exposure and HLA in healthy donors. Sequencing was performed with immunoSEQ multiplex PCR; in TCRdb, only in-frame clones are kept and a portion is missing. The table lists about 56,000 clones, just over 90% of them singletons, with roughly 1.7% in the top ten. The sequencing sample was made of PBMCs. The receptor set was obtained from a woman aged 18-30 years in good health and CMV-seropositive. Both conserved end residues are part of each CDR3. A D gene is named only where the DNA matches it firmly. Rows may omit the clone size; those that give it use once, few, many or a size class.

>TRBV19|TRBJ1-6|-|few
CASSTIDRDDSPLHF
TGTGCCAGTAGTACCATCGACAGAGATGATTCACCCCTCCACTTT
>TRBV2|TRBJ1-2|-|once
CASNRGDGYTF
TGTGCCAGCAATCGCGGGGATGGCTACACCTTC
>TRBV19|TRBJ2-7|-|-
CASSRNRESYEQYF
TGTGCCAGTAGCCGCAACAGGGAATCCTACGAGCAGTACTTC
>TRBV9|TRBJ1-1|TRBD1|once
CASRREGTGEEGFF
TGTGCCAGCAGGAGGGAGGGGACAGGGGAAGAGGGTTTCTTT
>TRBV7-3|TRBJ2-3|-|once
CASSLVGVEDTQYF
TGTGCCAGCAGCTTAGTAGGGGTTGAGGATACGCAGTATTTT
>TRBV10-2|TRBJ2-7|-|-
CASIGGDSSYEQYF
TGCGCCAGCATCGGCGGGGACAGCTCCTACGAGCAGTACTTC
>TRBV13|TRBJ1-2|TRBD1|-
CASSADPGQGLYGYTF
TGTGCCAGCAGCGCCGACCCGGGACAGGGGCTCTATGGCTACACCTTC
>TRBV7-2|TRBJ1-3|TRBD1|-
CASREDRGPGNTIYF
TGTGCCAGCAGAGAGGACAGGGGGCCTGGAAACACCATATATTTT
>TRBV4-3|TRBJ2-3|-|-
CASSHLGGMEDTQYF
TGCGCCAGCAGCCATCTGGGGGGTATGGAAGATACGCAGTATTTT
>TRBV9|TRBJ1-2|-|-
CASSVAIDSYSNYGYTF
TGTGCCAGCAGCGTAGCTATAGACAGCTACTCTAACTATGGCTACACCTTC
>TRBV6-6|TRBJ1-5|TRBD1|-
CASSSGQLNSNQPQHF
TGTGCCAGCAGTTCGGGACAGTTGAATAGCAATCAGCCCCAGCATTTT
>TRBV4-3|TRBJ1-2|TRBD1|-
CASGRDRRLPYGYTF
TGCGCCAGCGGTAGGGACAGGCGCCTTCCCTATGGCTACACCTTC
>TRBV5-4|TRBJ2-2|-|-
CASSSSVTGELFF
TGTGCCAGCAGCTCGAGCGTCACCGGGGAGCTGTTTTTT
>TRBV6-5|TRBJ2-7|-|-
CASSYRGGSSYEQYF
TGTGCCAGCAGTTACCGTGGGGGGAGCTCCTACGAGCAGTACTTC
>TRBV6-5|TRBJ1-5|-|once
CASRETGNQPQHF
TGTGCCAGCCGGGAGACGGGCAATCAGCCCCAGCATTTT
>TRBV5-1|TRBJ1-1|-|-
CASSPTWGAEAFF
TGCGCCAGCAGTCCTACCTGGGGCGCTGAAGCTTTCTTT
>TRBV19|TRBJ2-7|TRBD1|-
CASSPPGQGRAYEQYF
TGTGCCAGTAGTCCCCCGGGACAGGGGAGGGCCTACGAGCAGTACTTC
>TRBV7-9|TRBJ1-1|-|-
CASSLLAGTEAFF
TGTGCCAGCAGCTTATTAGCCGGCACTGAAGCTTTCTTT